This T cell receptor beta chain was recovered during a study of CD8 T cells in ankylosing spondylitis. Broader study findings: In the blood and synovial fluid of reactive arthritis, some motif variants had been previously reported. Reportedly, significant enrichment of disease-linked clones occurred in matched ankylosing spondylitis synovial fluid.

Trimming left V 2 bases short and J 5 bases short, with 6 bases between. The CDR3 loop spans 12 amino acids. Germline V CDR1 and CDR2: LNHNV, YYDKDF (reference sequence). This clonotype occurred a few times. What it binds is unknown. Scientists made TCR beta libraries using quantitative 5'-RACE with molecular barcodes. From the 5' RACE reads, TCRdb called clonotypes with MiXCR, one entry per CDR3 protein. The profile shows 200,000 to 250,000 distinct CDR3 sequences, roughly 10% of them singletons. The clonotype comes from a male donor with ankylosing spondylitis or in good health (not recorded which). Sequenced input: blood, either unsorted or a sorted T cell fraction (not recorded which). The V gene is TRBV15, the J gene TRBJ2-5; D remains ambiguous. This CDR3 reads CATSRSRETQYF. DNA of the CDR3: TGTGCCACCAGCAGATCGAGGGAGACCCAGTACTTC. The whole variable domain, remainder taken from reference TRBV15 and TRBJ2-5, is DAMVIQNPRYQVTQFGKPVTLSCSQTLNHNVMYWYQQKSSQAPKLLFHYYDKDFNNEADTPDNFQSRRPNTSFCFLDIRSPGLGDTAMYLCATSRSRETQYFGPGTRLLVL.